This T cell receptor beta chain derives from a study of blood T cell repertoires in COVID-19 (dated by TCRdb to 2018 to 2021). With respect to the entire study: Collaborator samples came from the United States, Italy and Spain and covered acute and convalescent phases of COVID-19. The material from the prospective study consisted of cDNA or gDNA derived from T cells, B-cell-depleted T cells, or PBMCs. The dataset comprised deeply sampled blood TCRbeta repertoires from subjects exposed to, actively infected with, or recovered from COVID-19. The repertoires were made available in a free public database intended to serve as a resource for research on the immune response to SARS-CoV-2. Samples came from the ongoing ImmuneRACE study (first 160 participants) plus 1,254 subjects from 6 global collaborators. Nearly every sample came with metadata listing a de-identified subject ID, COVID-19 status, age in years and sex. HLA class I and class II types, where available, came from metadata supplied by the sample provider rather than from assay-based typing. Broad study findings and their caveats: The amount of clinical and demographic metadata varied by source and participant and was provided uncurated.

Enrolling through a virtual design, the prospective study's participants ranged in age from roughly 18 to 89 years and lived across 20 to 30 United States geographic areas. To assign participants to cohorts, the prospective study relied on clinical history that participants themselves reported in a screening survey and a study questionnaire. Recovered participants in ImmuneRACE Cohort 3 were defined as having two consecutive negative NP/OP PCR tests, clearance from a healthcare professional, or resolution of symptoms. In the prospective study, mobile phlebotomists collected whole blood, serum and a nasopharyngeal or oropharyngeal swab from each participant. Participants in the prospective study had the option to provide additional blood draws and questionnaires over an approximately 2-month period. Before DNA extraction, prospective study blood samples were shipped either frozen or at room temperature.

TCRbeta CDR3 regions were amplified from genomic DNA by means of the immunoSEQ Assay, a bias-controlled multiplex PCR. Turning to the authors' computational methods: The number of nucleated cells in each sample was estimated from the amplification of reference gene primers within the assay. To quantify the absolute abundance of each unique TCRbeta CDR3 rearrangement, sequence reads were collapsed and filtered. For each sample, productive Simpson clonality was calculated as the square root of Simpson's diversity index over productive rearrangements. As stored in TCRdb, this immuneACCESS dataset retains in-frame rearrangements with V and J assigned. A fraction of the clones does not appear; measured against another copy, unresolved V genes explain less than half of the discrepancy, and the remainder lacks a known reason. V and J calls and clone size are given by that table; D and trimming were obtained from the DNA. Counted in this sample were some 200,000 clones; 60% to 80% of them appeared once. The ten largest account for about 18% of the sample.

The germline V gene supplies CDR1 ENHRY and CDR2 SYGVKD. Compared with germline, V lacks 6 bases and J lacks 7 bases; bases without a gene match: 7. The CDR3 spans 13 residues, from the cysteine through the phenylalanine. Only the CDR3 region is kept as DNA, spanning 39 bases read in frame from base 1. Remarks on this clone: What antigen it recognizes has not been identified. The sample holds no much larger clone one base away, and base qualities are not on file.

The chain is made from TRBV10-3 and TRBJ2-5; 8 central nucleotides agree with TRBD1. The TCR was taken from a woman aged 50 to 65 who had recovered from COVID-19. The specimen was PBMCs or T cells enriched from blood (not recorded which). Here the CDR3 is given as CAIRDGTGPTQYF. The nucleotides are TGTGCCATCAGAGATGGGACAGGCCCGACCCAGTACTTC.